These 23 T cell receptor beta chains originate from one sample sequenced in a study of OX40 agonist ivuxolimab in advanced cancers. Only in-frame clones appear in the TCRdb table, and some are missing; sequencing was by immunoSEQ multiplex PCR. The sample has about 41,000 clones, 78% seen once. Specimen: CD4+ or CD8+ T cells sorted from blood, collected in a trial of the OX40 agonist ivuxolimab. The receptors stem from an adult with an advanced solid tumor such as melanoma, head and neck, liver or kidney cancer.

V usage is TRBV5-1 and J usage is TRBJ2-7; 8 nucleotides align to TRBD1. Germline values: CDR1 SGHRS, CDR2 YFSETQ. The CDR3 length is 18 residues. Trimming at V came to 2 bases and at J to 4 bases, leaving 17 bases not matched to a gene. The CDR3 bases are TGCGCCAGCAGCTTCCCCGGACAGGGAACCCTCAAAGGGTACGAGCAGTACTTC. Protein sequence: CASSFPGQGTLKGYEQYF. Full variable domain (outside the CDR3, taken from reference TRBV5-1 and TRBJ2-7): KAGVTQTPRYLIKTRGQQVTLSCSPISGHRSVSWYQQTPGQGLQFLFEYFSETQRNKGNFPGRFSGRQFSNSRSEMNVSTLELGDSALYLCASSFPGQGTLKGYEQYFGPGTRLTVT.

The chain links TRBV10-3 to TRBJ2-3, with TRBD2 matching over 8 bases. CDR1 and CDR2 (germline): ENHRY, SYGVKD. V lost 5 bases, J lost 6 bases, and 7 bases stayed unmatched. This CDR3 spans 14 amino acids. The CDR3 bases are TGTGCCATCAGTCTCGGGGGGGGCCTCGATACGCAGTATTTT. It specifies CAISLGGGLDTQYF.

CDR3 residues: CASGPTNQPQHF. The CDR3 DNA reads as TGTGCCAGCGGGCCAACAAATCAGCCCCAGCATTTT. This chain links TRBV5-8 with TRBJ1-5; no firm D call. V lost 7 bases and J lost 4, with 9 bases in between. CDR1 and CDR2 from the germline V gene are SGHTS and YDEGEE. The CDR3 contains 12 residues.

The chain uses TRBV7-9 and TRBJ2-7; no firm D call. CDR3 length: 12 amino acids. The germline V gene encodes CDR1 SEHNR and CDR2 FQNEAQ (reference sequence). Trimming removed 4 bases at V and 5 bases at J, with 9 bases between. DNA for the CDR3: TGTGCCAGCAGCTCCCCCGTGGACGAGCAGTACTTC. Translating it yields CASSSPVDEQYF.

The chain couples TRBV6-6 to TRBJ1-2; 7 bases map to TRBD1. Germline V lookup: CDR1 MNHNY, CDR2 SVGAGI (reference sequence). The CDR3 length is 15 residues. Trimming took 0 bases from V and 2 from J; bases not matched to a gene: 3. The CDR3, as DNA: TGTGCCAGCAGTTACTCCACAGGGGACAACTATGGCTACACCTTC. Encoded protein: CASSYSTGDNYGYTF.

This chain uses TRBV30 with TRBJ1-2, with 9 bases that match TRBD1. Germline assignment: CDR1 GTSNPN and CDR2 SVGIG (reference sequence). After removal of 3 bases from V and 5 bases from J, the junction contained 10 bases not matched to a gene. The CDR3 has 15 amino acids. The CDR3 loop is CAWRGKGQGLYGYTF. The CDR3 DNA is TGTGCCTGGAGAGGGAAGGGACAGGGTTTATATGGCTACACCTTC.

This rearrangement joins TRBV7-9 to TRBJ2-2; the D gene is possibly TRBD1 (5 bases). The CDR3 spans 15 residues. Per the germline V gene, CDR1 is SEHNR and CDR2 is FQNEAQ (reference sequence). V was clipped by 5 bases and J by 3 bases, with 13 bases between them. CDR3 coding DNA: TGTGCCAGCAGCCTCCCGGAAGGGGACACCGGGGAGCTGTTTTTT. It is translated as CASSLPEGDTGELFF.

V gene TRBV5-1 combines with J gene TRBJ2-4, with D unclear. This CDR3 contains 18 residues. Trimming shortened V by 0 bases and J by 4 bases, and 20 bases separated the two germline ends. The germline V gene has CDR1 SGHRS and CDR2 YFSETQ. Here the CDR3 reads CASSLANWKGNIKNIQYF. CDR3 nucleotides: TGCGCCAGCAGCTTGGCCAATTGGAAAGGGAATATAAAAAACATTCAGTACTTC.

The chain recombines TRBV7-3 with TRBJ1-5, with D perhaps TRBD1 (6 bases). V dropped 3 bases and J dropped 6 bases, with 9 bases sitting between them. CDR1 is SGHTA and CDR2 is FQGTGA in the germline V gene. The CDR3 runs 13 residues. The CDR3 coding sequence is TGTGCCAGCAGCTTGGGGGCGGGTCAGCCCCAGCATTTT. Its translation: CASSLGAGQPQHF.

In its sample, this clone was seen a few times. The gene calls are TRBV7-9 and TRBJ2-7; TRBD1 aligns across 7 bases. This CDR3 contains 12 residues. The trim removed 2 bases at V and 11 bases at J, leaving 6 bases unmatched. CDR1 and CDR2 (germline): SEHNR, FQNEAQ (reference sequence). CDR3 sequence (DNA): TGTGCCAGCAGCTTATTGGGGACAGAAGAGTACTTC. This encodes CASSLLGTEEYF.

In nucleotides, the CDR3 is TGTGCCAGCAGCTTAGCTCTGGCAGGCGGATTTAACACTGAAGCTTTCTTT. This codes for CASSLALAGGFNTEAFF. The chain couples TRBV7-9 to TRBJ1-1, with unresolved D. This CDR3 contains 17 residues. Trimming removed 0 bases at V and 2 bases at J, with 16 bases between. Germline V lookup: CDR1 SEHNR, CDR2 FQNEAQ (reference sequence).

This clone has just one count. The chain has TRBV28 and TRBJ2-7; the match to TRBD1 covers 9 bases. V trimming: 5 bases; J trimming: 2 bases; junction bases outside the gene matches: 7. Germline lookup yields CDR1 MDHEN and CDR2 SYDVKM. The CDR3 length is 15 residues. The CDR3: CASSGGQGWAYEQYF. In DNA, the CDR3 is TGTGCCAGCAGTGGGGGACAGGGTTGGGCCTACGAGCAGTACTTC.

V usage is TRBV11-1 and J usage is TRBJ2-1; perhaps TRBD2 as D (6 bases). This CDR3 comprises 15 residues. V dropped 4 bases and J dropped 4 bases, with 14 bases sitting between them. Germline loops: CDR1 SGHAT, CDR2 FQDESV (reference sequence). CDR3 coding DNA: TGTGCCAGCAGCTCAGGGACTGGTGGGTACAATGAGCAGTTCTTC. It translates to CASSSGTGGYNEQFF.

This clone was counted between two and nine times. V gene TRBV6-6 combines with J gene TRBJ1-1; D unclear. Germline V CDR1 and CDR2: MNHNY, SVGAGI (reference sequence). The CDR3 sequence is 8 residues long. V was pared by 10 bases and J by 8 bases, with 5 bases between. In DNA, the CDR3 is TGTGCCACGGGAGAAGCTTTCTTT. It yields the protein CATGEAFF.

A few counts support this clone. The genes are TRBV14 and TRBJ1-4; D gene unclear. The CDR3 covers 14 residues. V was shortened by 4 bases and J by 11 bases, with 17 bases between the two germline ends. Germline V gene lookup returns CDR1 SGHDN and CDR2 FVKESK. The CDR3 here is CASSLKGPFAKLFF. The CDR3 bases are TGTGCCAGCAGCCTAAAGGGTCCATTTGCGAAACTGTTTTTT.

The chain couples TRBV4-1 to TRBJ1-4; 8 bases are shared with TRBD1. With V trimmed by 5 bases and J by 8 bases, 10 bases remained unmatched. The CDR3 covers 15 residues. Germline V gene data show CDR1 as MGHRA and CDR2 as YSYEKL. In DNA form, the CDR3 reads TGCGCCAGCAGCATTCTGGACAGGGCGGGGGAAAAACTGTTTTTT. It is translated as CASSILDRAGEKLFF.

V is TRBV6-1 and J is TRBJ2-5; 8 positions match TRBD2. V dropped 6 bases and J dropped 5; count of bases not matched to a gene: 11. Germline CDR1 MNHNS, CDR2 SASEGT. The CDR3 is 15 amino acids. CDR3 loop: CASRLGGAIGETQYF. The CDR3 DNA follows: TGTGCCAGCAGACTCGGGGGGGCGATAGGGGAGACCCAGTACTTC.

The rearrangement uses TRBV11-1 and TRBJ2-3; 9 bases fit TRBD1. Trimming cost V 1 base and J 0 bases; bases outside gene matches: 2. CDR1 and CDR2 (germline): SGHAT, FQDESV (reference sequence). The CDR3 has 16 amino acids. This CDR3 is CASSLGGTGSTDTQYF. The CDR3 nucleotides are TGTGCCAGCAGCTTAGGTGGGACAGGGAGCACAGATACGCAGTATTTT.

J is TRBJ2-7 and V is TRBV6-5, with 11 bases lining up with TRBD2. This CDR3 is built from 15 residues. J lost 4 bases, V lost 0 bases, and 2 bases had no gene match. Germline V lookup: CDR1 MNHEY, CDR2 SVGAGI. The CDR3 sequence: CASSYSTSGVYEQYF. CDR3 sequence (DNA): TGTGCCAGCAGTTACTCGACTAGCGGGGTGTACGAGCAGTACTTC.

The rearrangement links TRBV7-2 to TRBJ2-7; 10 nucleotides agree with TRBD2. The CDR3 sequence is 17 residues long. Unmatched junction bases numbered 6, after V lost 0 bases and J lost 1 base. The germline V gene has CDR1 SGHTA and CDR2 FQGNSA. CDR3 nucleotides: TGTGCCAGCAGCTTAGCTTCTAGCGGGAGTGGGTCCTACGAGCAGTACTTC. It is translated as CASSLASSGSGSYEQYF.

The chain uses TRBV27 and TRBJ1-3; D ambiguous. V was clipped by 7 bases and J by 2 bases, with 9 bases between them. The CDR3 is 13 amino acids. Germline V lookup: CDR1 MNHEY, CDR2 SMNVEV (reference sequence). The CDR3 loop is CASMNGAGNTIYF. Here the CDR3 DNA reads TGTGCCAGCATGAACGGCGCTGGAAACACCATATATTTT.

This clone was detected only once. The chain joins TRBV7-2 to TRBJ2-4; D call uncertain. CDR3 size: 15 residues. Germline CDR1 reads SGHTA; CDR2 reads FQGNSA. With 3 bases removed from V and 1 base from J, the gap between germline ends came to 10 bases. Written as DNA, the CDR3 is TGTGCCAGCAGCTTCCAGAGTCAGGCCAAAAACATTCAGTACTTC. It yields the protein CASSFQSQAKNIQYF.

The rearrangement links TRBV5-1 to TRBJ1-5, with a possible D match to TRBD1 (5 bases). Trimming left V 0 bases short and J 7 bases short, with 8 bases between. CDR1 and CDR2 (germline): SGHRS, YFSETQ. This CDR3 is 13 amino acids long. CDR3 coding DNA: TGCGCCAGCAGCTTGGATGGGGGGCAGCCCCAGCATTTT. Translated, it gives CASSLDGGQPQHF. Together with reference TRBV5-1 and TRBJ1-5, the CDR3 gives the full variable domain: KAGVTQTPRYLIKTRGQQVTLSCSPISGHRSVSWYQQTPGQGLQFLFEYFSETQRNKGNFPGRFSGRQFSNSRSEMNVSTLELGDSALYLCASSLDGGQPQHFGDGTRLSIL.